The 30 T cell receptor beta chains in this list originate from one sample, sequenced in a study of blood T cell repertoires in COVID-19. Data came from immunoSEQ multiplex PCR; TCRdb stores just in-frame clones and leaves some out. Among fewer than 80,000 clones listed, 70% to 90% were seen once. The specimen sequenced was peripheral blood. Receptor source: a man aged 25-40 years with acute or convalescent COVID-19.

The chain employs TRBV3-1 (or the pseudogene TRBV3-2) and TRBJ2-5; 8 bases align to TRBD1. Germline-derived CDR1 and CDR2 are LGHDT and YNNKEL (reference sequence). J was trimmed by 2 bases and V by 4 bases; bases with no gene match: 6. The length of the CDR3 is 15 residues. The CDR3: CASSRFRQGQETQYF. Here the CDR3 DNA reads TGTGCCAGCAGCCGATTTAGACAGGGGCAAGAGACCCAGTACTTC.

V usage is TRBV19 and J usage is TRBJ2-1; 7 nucleotides match TRBD2. In germline, CDR1 is LNHDA, CDR2 SQIVND (reference sequence). CDR3 size: 15 residues. After removal of 8 bases from V and 4 bases from J, the junction contained 11 bases not matched to a gene. This chain's CDR3 is CASQAGGSQYNEQFF. The DNA of the CDR3 is TGTGCCAGTCAAGCCGGGGGGAGCCAGTACAATGAGCAGTTCTTC.

The chain uses TRBV2 and TRBJ2-3; TRBD2 is a possible D gene (6 bases). This CDR3 comprises 14 residues. Trimming removed 8 bases from V and 5 bases from J, with 17 bases in between. Germline assignment: CDR1 SNHLY and CDR2 FYNNEI. CDR3 region: CASGEWTIEDTQYF. In DNA, the CDR3 is TGTGCCAGCGGGGAATGGACTATAGAAGATACGCAGTATTTT. Filled out from reference TRBV2 and TRBJ2-3, the complete variable domain reads EPEVTQTPSHQVTQMGQEVILRCVPISNHLYFYWYRQILGQKVEFLVSFYNNEISEKSEIFDDQFSVERPDGSNFTLKIRSTKLEDSAMYFCASGEWTIEDTQYFGPGTRLTVL.

V gene TRBV23-1 combines with J gene TRBJ2-7; 8 bases are a match to TRBD1. TRBV23-1 is known as an ORF, though its function is uncertain. J gave up 1 base and V 5 bases, and 7 bases lay outside the gene matches. There are 15 residues in the CDR3. In DNA form, the CDR3 reads TGCGCCAGCAGTTGCATTACAGGGGGTTCCTACGAGCAGTACTTC. Encoded protein: CASSCITGGSYEQYF.

The V gene is TRBV27, the J gene TRBJ1-1; D ambiguous. Germline-derived CDR1 and CDR2 are MNHEY and SMNVEV (reference sequence). The CDR3 has 14 amino acids. The ends were cut back, 5 bases at V and 1 base at J, with 11 bases in the middle. The CDR3 protein is CASSLAGENTEAFF. Here the CDR3 DNA reads TGTGCCAGCAGTCTTGCGGGAGAGAACACTGAAGCTTTCTTT.

The chain uses TRBV11-3 and TRBJ1-5; a weak D match, TRBD1 (6 bases). Germline values: CDR1 SGHNT, CDR2 YENEEA. Between the trimmed V and J ends, which lost 0 bases and 0 bases, there was a span of 21 bases. The CDR3 contains 20 residues. This CDR3 reads CASSLDHTQGRPHSNQPQHF. CDR3 sequence (DNA): TGTGCCAGCAGCTTAGATCACACACAGGGAAGGCCCCATAGCAATCAGCCCCAGCATTTT.

The gene calls are TRBV5-4 and TRBJ1-2; 8 nucleotides align to TRBD1. This CDR3 contains 13 residues. Losses at the gene ends were 4 bases for V and 5 bases for J; bases not matched to a gene: 4. Germline V CDR1 and CDR2: SGHNT, YYREEE (reference sequence). The CDR3 nucleotides are TGTGCCAGCAGCCCCGACAGGGGTTATGGCTACACCTTC. Amino acid sequence: CASSPDRGYGYTF.

The genes are TRBV21-1 and TRBJ2-7; TRBD2, as called in the table, went unchecked against the DNA. TRBV21-1 is a listed pseudogene. The CDR3 runs 15 residues. CDR3 sequence: CASKALAGFSYEQYF. The CDR3 nucleotides are TGTGCCAGCAAGGCCCTAGCGGGCTTCTCCTACGAGCAGTACTTC.

The rearrangement uses TRBV24-1 and TRBJ2-1; 9 bases line up with TRBD2. V was pared by 1 base and J by 2 bases, with 8 bases of the junction left unmatched. Per the germline V gene, CDR1 is KGHDR and CDR2 is SFDVKD. CDR3 length: 18 amino acids. The CDR3 here is CATSDFDSASGTYNEQFF. The CDR3 DNA is TGTGCCACCAGTGATTTCGATTCGGCTAGCGGGACCTACAATGAGCAGTTCTTC.

The V and J genes are TRBV6-5 and TRBJ2-7; D uncertain. V was shortened by 6 bases and J by 3 bases, with 12 bases between the two germline ends. This CDR3 comprises 13 residues. CDR1 is MNHEY and CDR2 is SVGAGI in the germline V gene. The CDR3 spells CASSNPQDYEQYV. CDR3 coding DNA: TGTGCCAGCAGCAACCCCCAGGACTACGAGCAGTACGTC.

This clone was seen only a few times. The V gene is TRBV5-1, the J gene TRBJ2-5, with D possibly matching TRBD1 (5 bases). CDR3 length: 15 residues. Germline V CDR1 and CDR2: SGHRS, YFSETQ. V lost 0 bases and J lost 2, with 11 bases in between. Here the CDR3 reads CASSLGQGQQETQYF. CDR3 DNA: TGCGCCAGCAGCTTGGGCCAGGGCCAGCAAGAGACCCAGTACTTC.

The rearrangement links TRBV7-9 to TRBJ2-4; D not certain. CDR3 length: 15 residues. V lost 5 bases, J lost 2 bases, and 13 bases lay in between. The V gene's germline CDR1 is SEHNR and CDR2 FQNEAQ (reference sequence). CDR3 sequence (DNA): TGTGCCAGCAGCCGAACTGACACGACCAAAAACATTCAGTACTTC. This translates into CASSRTDTTKNIQYF.

This clone was counted a single time. The chain uses TRBV2 and TRBJ1-1; perhaps TRBD1 as D (5 bases). The germline CDR1 and CDR2 sequences are SNHLY and FYNNEI. CDR3 length: 13 amino acids. Trimming took 7 bases from V and 1 from J, leaving 10 bases between them. CDR3 nucleotide sequence: TGTGCCAGCATAAGAGACAGGAACACTGAAGCTTTCTTT. Residues: CASIRDRNTEAFF.

The table lists this clone with a few counts. This chain links TRBV24-1 with TRBJ1-4; 7 positions agree with TRBD1. The length of the CDR3 is 14 residues. Germline values: CDR1 KGHDR, CDR2 SFDVKD. After removal of 7 bases from V and 6 bases from J, the junction contained 7 bases not matched to a gene. CDR3 region: CATSQTGSDEKLFF. In nucleotides, the CDR3 is TGTGCCACCAGCCAGACAGGGTCAGATGAAAAACTGTTTTTT.

This chain links TRBV3-1 (or the pseudogene TRBV3-2) with TRBJ2-1; TRBD2 agrees at 8 bases. The ends lost 0 bases at V and 11 bases at J; junction bases unmatched: 18. CDR3 size: 18 residues. Germline assignment: CDR1 LGHDT and CDR2 YNNKEL (reference sequence). The CDR3 DNA is TGTGCCAGCAGCCAAGAGAAACCCGGGGGGGCTGGGCCGTTTAAGCAGTTCTTC. As protein: CASSQEKPGGAGPFKQFF.

The rearrangement links TRBV7-9 to TRBJ1-1; D may be TRBD1 (5 bases). Trimming took off 3 bases at V and 1 base at J, with 6 bases between the two ends. CDR3 length: 13 residues. CDR1 and CDR2 (germline): SEHNR, FQNEAQ (reference sequence). The CDR3 region is CASSLGQNTEAFF. DNA for the CDR3: TGTGCCAGCAGCTTGGGGCAGAACACTGAAGCTTTCTTT.

The V and J genes are TRBV6-2 or TRBV6-3 and TRBJ1-3, with 7 bases identical to TRBD1. V dropped 0 bases and J dropped 1; count of bases not matched to a gene: 0. CDR1 MNHEY and CDR2 SVGEGT come from the germline V gene. The CDR3 has 15 residues. The CDR3 coding sequence is TGTGCCAGCAGTTACTCGACAGGGTCTGGAAACACCATATATTTT. Its translation: CASSYSTGSGNTIYF.

V gene TRBV7-9 combines with J gene TRBJ2-2; 8 positions match TRBD1. Germline-derived CDR1 and CDR2 are SEHNR and FQNEAQ (reference sequence). V lost 5 bases, J lost 6 bases, and 5 bases stayed unmatched. This CDR3 is built from 14 residues. As DNA, the CDR3 is TGTGCCAGCAGCCCCGGACAGGGCGCCGGGGAGCTGTTTTTT. Its translation: CASSPGQGAGELFF.

The J gene is TRBJ1-2, the V gene TRBV5-4; TRBD1 matches 7 bases. V gave up 4 bases and J gave up 8 bases; unmatched junction bases: 11. The CDR3 contains 14 residues. Germline loops: CDR1 SGHNT, CDR2 YYREEE (reference sequence). The CDR3 nucleotides are TGTGCCAGCAGCCGAGACAGGGTATTAGGCGGCTACACCTTC. Amino acid sequence: CASSRDRVLGGYTF.

This chain uses TRBV19 with TRBJ1-1; 7 bases are shared with TRBD1. The J segment lost 6 bases and the V segment lost 3 bases, leaving 10 bases of the junction unmatched. The CDR3 has 15 residues. Germline V gene sequence: CDR1 LNHDA, CDR2 SQIVND (reference sequence). The CDR3 reads CASSIRARGEAEAFF. The CDR3 DNA is TGTGCCAGTAGTATTAGAGCCAGGGGGGAAGCTGAAGCTTTCTTT. The full variable domain, in which reference TRBV19 and TRBJ1-1 provide the parts outside the CDR3, is DGGITQSPKYLFRKEGQNVTLSCEQNLNHDAMYWYRQDPGQGLRLIYYSQIVNDFQKGDIAEGYSVSREKKESFPLTVTSAQKNPTAFYLCASSIRARGEAEAFFGQGTRLTVV.

This clone occurred once. This chain joins TRBV7-2 and TRBJ2-5, with 10 nucleotides matching TRBD2. CDR1 is SGHTA and CDR2 is FQGNSA in the germline V gene. J gave up 4 bases and V 1 base, and 6 bases lay outside the gene matches. The CDR3 spans 16 residues. This CDR3 reads CASSLVLAGRGETQYF. CDR3 DNA: TGTGCCAGCAGCTTAGTACTAGCGGGAAGGGGAGAGACCCAGTACTTC.

This chain joins TRBV18 and TRBJ1-1, with D hard to call. The germline V gene has CDR1 KGHSH and CDR2 LQKENI. The CDR3 length is 13 residues. V was cut by 2 bases and J by 4 bases, with 8 bases left in between. CDR3 residues: CASSPSGGTEAFF. The CDR3 region has the DNA TGTGCCAGCTCACCATCCGGAGGCACTGAAGCTTTCTTT.

This clone was seen a few times. The CDR3 DNA reads TGTGCCAGCAGTCAGGGAACTGAAGCTTTCTTT. Residues: CASSQGTEAFF. The chain joins TRBV6-5 to TRBJ1-1; D perhaps matches TRBD1 (5 bases). Trimming stripped 5 bases from V and 5 bases from J, with 6 bases between. CDR1 MNHEY and CDR2 SVGAGI come from the germline V gene. This CDR3 comprises 11 residues.

J is TRBJ2-7 and V is TRBV30; TRBD2 matches at 7 bases. The CDR3 loop spans 13 amino acids. Germline V gene sequence: CDR1 GTSNPN, CDR2 SVGIG (reference sequence). The V segment lost 3 bases and the J segment 7 bases; nucleotides outside the gene matches: 9. The CDR3 sequence is CAWRVAGTKEQYF. CDR3 nucleotide sequence: TGTGCCTGGAGAGTAGCGGGTACTAAGGAGCAGTACTTC. The whole variable domain, remainder taken from reference TRBV30 and TRBJ2-7, is SQTIHQWPATLVQPVGSPLSLECTVEGTSNPNLYWYRQAAGRGLQLLFYSVGIGQISSEVPQNLSASRPQDRQFILSSKKLLLSDSGFYLCAWRVAGTKEQYFGPGTRLTVT.

The chain has TRBV15 and TRBJ2-2; D not resolved. V was trimmed by 0 bases and J by 7 bases, leaving 9 bases between them. Per the germline V gene, CDR1 is LNHNV and CDR2 is YYDKDF (reference sequence). The CDR3 extends over 14 amino acids. The CDR3 bases are TGTGCCACCAGCAGAGATCGAGTTAACGGGGAGCTGTTTTTT. Residues: CATSRDRVNGELFF.

The chain joins TRBV28 to TRBJ1-4; D gene ambiguous. V shed 5 bases and J shed 5 bases, with 15 bases lying between them. The CDR3 length is 15 residues. Germline V CDR1 and CDR2: MDHEN, SYDVKM. This CDR3 reads CASSLRLAKNEKLFF. As DNA, the CDR3 is TGTGCCAGCAGTCTCCGACTGGCAAAGAATGAAAAACTGTTTTTT.

Only a few counts were recorded for this clone. V is TRBV19 and J is TRBJ2-5; 8 bases align to TRBD2. Per the germline V gene, CDR1 is LNHDA and CDR2 is SQIVND (reference sequence). The ends lost 5 bases at V and 5 bases at J; junction bases unmatched: 10. The CDR3 spans 15 residues. This CDR3 reads CASSLGGAGKETQYF. The CDR3 DNA is TGTGCCAGTAGTCTCGGGGGGGCCGGTAAGGAGACCCAGTACTTC.

V usage is TRBV7-2 and J usage is TRBJ2-7; 10 bases are shared with TRBD2. The CDR3 is made up of 14 amino acids. Germline loops: CDR1 SGHTA, CDR2 FQGNSA. The ends lost 4 bases at V and 3 bases at J; junction bases unmatched: 3. CDR3 region: CASSSGLARYEQYF. The CDR3 nucleotides read TGTGCCAGCAGCTCGGGACTAGCGCGCTACGAGCAGTACTTC.

V and J are TRBV2 and TRBJ1-1; possibly TRBD1 for D (5 bases). The CDR3 has 14 amino acids. V lost 1 base to trimming and J lost 5 bases, with 11 bases between them. From germline, CDR1 is SNHLY and CDR2 FYNNEI. DNA of the CDR3: TGTGCCAGCAGTGAAGTCGGGGGTGGGACTGAAGCTTTCTTT. Translation gives CASSEVGGGTEAFF.

The rearrangement uses TRBV19 and TRBJ2-7, with TRBD1 matching over 8 bases. The CDR3 runs 14 residues. V lost 10 bases, J lost 4 bases, and 12 bases stayed unmatched. Looked up from germline, CDR1 is LNHDA and CDR2 is SQIVND (reference sequence). The chain's CDR3 is CATLQGGPPYEQYF. CDR3 DNA: TGTGCCACCTTACAGGGGGGTCCCCCTTACGAGCAGTACTTC.